The 14 T cell receptor beta chains in this list originate from one sample, sequenced in a study of response to subunit inactivated influenza vaccine. TCRdb independently ran MiXCR on the RT-PCR reads; one entry per CDR3 protein. The sample records roughly 540,000 distinct CDR3 sequences, under 30% being singletons. Separately, the same data were catalogued under a study of T cells expressing NK-cell markers. That source adds: A 5'RACE template switching approach incorporating UMIs was used to make TCR beta cDNA.

This sample comprised CD4+ T cells sorted from PBMCs, obtained 12 days after vaccination. The receptor set was obtained from a man aged 45 to 65 who received an inactivated influenza vaccine.

In this sample, this clonotype turned up many times. The V call is TRBV7-2, the J call TRBJ2-3, with D tentatively TRBD2 (6 bases). The CDR3 covers 14 residues. Germline CDR1 reads SGHTA; CDR2 reads FQGNSA. Trimming took off 3 bases at V and 6 bases at J, with 13 bases between the two ends. This CDR3 reads CASSLAGGADTQYF. The CDR3 DNA follows: TGTGCCAGCAGCTTGGCCGGGGGTGCGGATACGCAGTATTTT.

This chain links TRBV7-9 with TRBJ1-6; TRBD1 agrees at 8 bases. CDR3 length equals 16 residues. With 1 base clipped from V and 3 bases from J, the junction kept 2 bases outside the gene matches. Germline V lookup: CDR1 SEHNR, CDR2 FQNEAQ (reference sequence). CDR3 bases: TGTGCCAGCAGCTTAGGGACAGGGAACTATAATTCACCCCTCCACTTT. It encodes CASSLGTGNYNSPLHF.

The chain is built from TRBV28 and TRBJ2-7; 8 bases are shared with TRBD2. V was pared by 6 bases and J by 4 bases, with 5 bases of the junction left unmatched. Germline V gene lookup returns CDR1 MDHEN and CDR2 SYDVKM. The CDR3 contains 13 residues. CDR3 nucleotides: TGTGCCAGCAGCGGGACTAGGACTTACGAGCAGTACTTC. Residues: CASSGTRTYEQYF.

This chain links TRBV6-2 or TRBV6-3 with TRBJ2-2, with D maybe TRBD2 (6 bases). V was pared by 4 bases and J by 4 bases, with 10 bases between. This CDR3 has 14 residues. CDR1 is MNHEY and CDR2 is SVGEGT in the germline V gene. The CDR3 here is CASSFGGPTGELFF. DNA for the CDR3: TGTGCCAGCAGTTTCGGAGGGCCCACCGGGGAGCTGTTTTTT.

The rearrangement links TRBV12-3 or TRBV12-4 to TRBJ1-2; 7 positions agree with TRBD1. V trimming: 6 bases; J trimming: 4 bases; junction bases outside the gene matches: 11. CDR3 size: 15 residues. The CDR3, as DNA: TGTGCCAGCAGCCTCCAACAGGGGTGGGGCTATGGCTACACCTTC. Translation: CASSLQQGWGYGYTF.

This clonotype was seen a handful of times. The CDR3 nucleotides read TGTGCCAGCAGACGCGGATCAGGCAGTACCTACGAGCAGTACTTC. It translates to CASRRGSGSTYEQYF. V is TRBV28 and J is TRBJ2-7, with D unclear. V gave up 6 bases and J gave up 2 bases, with 17 bases separating them. This CDR3 contains 15 residues. CDR1 and CDR2 (germline): MDHEN, SYDVKM.

This clonotype was seen a handful of times. V is TRBV29-1 and J is TRBJ2-4; no reliable D call. V dropped 7 bases and J dropped 0 bases, with 16 bases sitting between them. Per the germline V gene, CDR1 is SQVTM and CDR2 is ANQGSEA. There are 15 residues in the CDR3. Here the CDR3 reads CSASASDLAKNIQYF. The CDR3 DNA sequence: TGCAGCGCCTCCGCTTCAGACCTAGCCAAAAACATTCAGTACTTC. The full variable domain, rest sourced from reference TRBV29-1 and TRBJ2-4, is SAVISQKPSRDICQRGTSLTIQCQVDSQVTMMFWYRQQPGQSLTLIATANQGSEATYESGFVIDKFPISRPNLTFSTLTVSNMSPEDSSIYLCSASASDLAKNIQYFGAGTRLSVL.

The rearrangement joins TRBV7-2 to TRBJ2-1, with D hard to call. The germline V and J ends were trimmed by 3 bases and 2 bases, with 5 bases remaining between them. Germline V CDR1 and CDR2: SGHTA, FQGNSA. CDR3 size: 13 residues. The CDR3 nucleotides are TGTGCCAGCAGCTTTACAACCTACAATGAGCAGTTCTTC. This gives the protein CASSFTTYNEQFF.

The chain is built from TRBV6-2 or TRBV6-3 and TRBJ2-7; D is possibly TRBD1 (5 bases). There are 15 residues in the CDR3. Between the trimmed V and J ends, which lost 3 bases and 0 bases, there was a span of 12 bases. Germline values: CDR1 MNHEY, CDR2 SVGEGT. CDR3 in amino acids: CASSYGRTYSYEQYF. Here the CDR3 DNA reads TGTGCCAGCAGTTATGGGCGGACATACTCCTACGAGCAGTACTTC.

In the case of this clonotype: An end of the junction does not agree with germline; a read error may underlie this. The V call is TRBV3-1, the J call TRBJ1-2, with D tentatively TRBD1 (6 bases). The CDR3 has 15 amino acids. Per the germline V gene, CDR1 is LGHDT and CDR2 is YNNKEL (reference sequence). As DNA, the CDR3 is TGTGCCAGCAGCCAGAGCGCGACAGGCAACTATGGCTACCCCTTC. Its translation: CASSQSATGNYGYPF.

The chain carries TRBV15 and TRBJ2-7; 11 bases line up with TRBD2. Trimming at V came to 1 base and at J to 3 bases, leaving 5 bases not matched to a gene. The CDR3 is made up of 16 amino acids. Germline CDR1 and CDR2: LNHNV and YYDKDF (reference sequence). The CDR3, as DNA: TGTGCCACCAGCAGAGTGGTCACTAGCGGGAGCTACGAGCAGTACTTC. Protein product: CATSRVVTSGSYEQYF. Looking up the rest from reference TRBV15 and TRBJ2-7 gives the full variable domain: DAMVIQNPRYQVTQFGKPVTLSCSQTLNHNVMYWYQQKSSQAPKLLFHYYDKDFNNEADTPDNFQSRRPNTSFCFLDIRSPGLGDTAMYLCATSRVVTSGSYEQYFGPGTRLTVT.

The chain combines TRBV3-1 with TRBJ2-1, with D tentatively TRBD1 or TRBD2 (5 bases each). Trimming took 4 bases from V and 6 from J, leaving 13 bases between them. The CDR3 has 14 residues. CDR1 and CDR2 (germline): LGHDT, YNNKEL (reference sequence). CDR3 sequence reads: CASSPHGTGNEQFF. Here the CDR3 DNA reads TGTGCCAGCAGCCCACACGGGACGGGCAATGAGCAGTTCTTC.

The V and J genes are TRBV11-2 and TRBJ1-4; weak D call: TRBD1 (5 bases). The CDR3 has 14 amino acids. CDR1 SGHAT and CDR2 FQNNGV come from the germline V gene. V lost 6 bases and J 8 bases, leaving 16 bases between the germline ends. The CDR3 spells CASRLGQGSEKLFF. The CDR3 bases are TGTGCCAGCAGGCTAGGCCAGGGAAGCGAAAAACTGTTTTTT. Combining the CDR3 with reference TRBV11-2 and TRBJ1-4 gives the whole variable domain EAGVAQSPRYKIIEKRQSVAFWCNPISGHATLYWYQQILGQGPKLLIQFQNNGVVDDSQLPKDRFSAERLKGVDSTLKIQPAKLEDSAVYLCASRLGQGSEKLFFGSGTQLSVL.

A few counts support this clonotype. This chain uses TRBV7-9 with TRBJ1-1; tentative D call: TRBD1 (6 bases). Trimming cost V 5 bases and J 5 bases, with 18 bases left between them. This CDR3 has 15 amino acids. Germline V gene lookup returns CDR1 SEHNR and CDR2 FQNEAQ (reference sequence). The CDR3 DNA reads as TGTGCCAGCAGCGTAACAGGGCGGGGGGGGACTGAAGCTTTCTTT. This translates into CASSVTGRGGTEAFF.